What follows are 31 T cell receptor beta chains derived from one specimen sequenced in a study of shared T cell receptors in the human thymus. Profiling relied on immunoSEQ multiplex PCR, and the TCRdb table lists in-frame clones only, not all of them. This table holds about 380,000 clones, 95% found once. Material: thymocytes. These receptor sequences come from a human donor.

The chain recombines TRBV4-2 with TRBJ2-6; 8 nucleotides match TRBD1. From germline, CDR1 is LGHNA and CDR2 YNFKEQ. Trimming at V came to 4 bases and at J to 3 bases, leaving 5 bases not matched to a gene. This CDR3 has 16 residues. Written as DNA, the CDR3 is TGTGCCAGCAGCCCCCAGGGGGCGATTGGGGCCAACGTCCTGACTTTC. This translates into CASSPQGAIGANVLTF.

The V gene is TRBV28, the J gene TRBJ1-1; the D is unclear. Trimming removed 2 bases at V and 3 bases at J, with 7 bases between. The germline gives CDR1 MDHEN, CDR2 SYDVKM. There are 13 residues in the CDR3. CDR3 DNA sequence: TGTGCCAGCAGTTTACTTCGGCACACTGAAGCTTTCTTT. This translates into CASSLLRHTEAFF.

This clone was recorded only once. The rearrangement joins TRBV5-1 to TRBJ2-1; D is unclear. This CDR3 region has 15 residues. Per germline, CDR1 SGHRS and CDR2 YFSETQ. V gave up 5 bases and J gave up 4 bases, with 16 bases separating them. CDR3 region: CASRGCKRAYNEQFF. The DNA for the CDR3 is TGCGCCAGCAGGGGTTGCAAAAGGGCTTACAATGAGCAGTTCTTC. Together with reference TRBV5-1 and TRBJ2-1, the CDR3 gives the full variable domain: KAGVTQTPRYLIKTRGQQVTLSCSPISGHRSVSWYQQTPGQGLQFLFEYFSETQRNKGNFPGRFSGRQFSNSRSEMNVSTLELGDSALYLCASRGCKRAYNEQFFGPGTRLTVL.

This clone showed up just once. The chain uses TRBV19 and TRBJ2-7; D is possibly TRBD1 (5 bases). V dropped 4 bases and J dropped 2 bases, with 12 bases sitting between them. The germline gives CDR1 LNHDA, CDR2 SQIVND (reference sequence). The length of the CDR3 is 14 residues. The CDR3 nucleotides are TGTGCCAGTAGTAGGACAAGAAGTACCTACGAGCAGTACTTC. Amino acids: CASSRTRSTYEQYF.

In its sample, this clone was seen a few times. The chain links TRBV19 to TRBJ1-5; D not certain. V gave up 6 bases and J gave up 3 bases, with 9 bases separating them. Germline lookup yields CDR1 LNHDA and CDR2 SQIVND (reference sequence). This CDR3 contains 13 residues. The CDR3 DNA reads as TGTGCCAGTAGCTTGTGGGACAATCAGCCCCAGCATTTT. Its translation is CASSLWDNQPQHF.

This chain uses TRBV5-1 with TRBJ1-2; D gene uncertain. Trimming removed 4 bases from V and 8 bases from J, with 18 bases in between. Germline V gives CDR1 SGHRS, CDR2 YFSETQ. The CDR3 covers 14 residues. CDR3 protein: CASSGGSPSDGYTF. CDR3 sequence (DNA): TGCGCCAGCAGCGGCGGGTCTCCCTCGGACGGCTACACCTTC.

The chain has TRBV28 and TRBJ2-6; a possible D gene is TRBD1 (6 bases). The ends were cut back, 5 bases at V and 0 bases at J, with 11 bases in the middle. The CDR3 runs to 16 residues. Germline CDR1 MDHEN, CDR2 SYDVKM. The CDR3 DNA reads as TGTGCCAGCAGTCCGACAGGTTACTCTGGGGCCAACGTCCTGACTTTC. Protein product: CASSPTGYSGANVLTF.

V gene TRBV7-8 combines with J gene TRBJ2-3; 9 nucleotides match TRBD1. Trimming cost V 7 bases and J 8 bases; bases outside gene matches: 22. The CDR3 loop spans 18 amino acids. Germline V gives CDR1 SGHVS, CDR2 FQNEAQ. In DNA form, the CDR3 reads TGTGCCAGCAACCAACGGAGCACCGGGACAGGGCGTCGGGGTACGCAGTATTTT. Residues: CASNQRSTGTGRRGTQYF. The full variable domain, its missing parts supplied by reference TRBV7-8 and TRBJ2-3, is GAGVSQSPRYKVAKRGQDVALRCDPISGHVSLFWYQQALGQGPEFLTYFQNEAQLDKSGLPSDRFFAERPEGSVSTLKIQRTQQEDSAVYLCASNQRSTGTGRRGTQYFGPGTRLTVL.

CDR3 sequence (DNA): TGCGCCAGCAGCTTGTATAGCAGGGGTTTCGATCAGCCCCAGCATTTT. Amino acid sequence: CASSLYSRGFDQPQHF. This rearrangement joins TRBV4-1 to TRBJ1-5; maybe TRBD1 (6 bases). This CDR3 region has 16 residues. V was pared by 5 bases and J by 5 bases, with 19 bases between. Germline-derived CDR1 and CDR2 are MGHRA and YSYEKL.

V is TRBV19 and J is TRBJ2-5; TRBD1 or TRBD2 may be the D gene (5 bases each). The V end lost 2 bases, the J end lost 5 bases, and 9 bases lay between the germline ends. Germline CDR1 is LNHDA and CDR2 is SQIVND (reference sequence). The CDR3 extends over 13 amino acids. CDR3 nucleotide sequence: TGTGCCAGTAGTATATCGAGGGGTGAGACCCAGTACTTC. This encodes CASSISRGETQYF.

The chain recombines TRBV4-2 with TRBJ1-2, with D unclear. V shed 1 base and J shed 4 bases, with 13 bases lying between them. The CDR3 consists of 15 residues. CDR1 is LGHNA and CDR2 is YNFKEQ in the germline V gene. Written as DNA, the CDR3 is TGTGCCAGCAGCCAAGTAGGACGGGAGGCCTATGGCTACACCTTC. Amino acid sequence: CASSQVGREAYGYTF.

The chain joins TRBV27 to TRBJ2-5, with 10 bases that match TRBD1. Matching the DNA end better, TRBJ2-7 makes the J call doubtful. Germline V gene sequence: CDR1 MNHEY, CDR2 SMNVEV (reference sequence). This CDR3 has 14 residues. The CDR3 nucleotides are TGTGCCAGCAGTTTGGGACAGGGGATCTACGAGCAGTACTTC. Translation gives CASSLGQGIYEQYF.

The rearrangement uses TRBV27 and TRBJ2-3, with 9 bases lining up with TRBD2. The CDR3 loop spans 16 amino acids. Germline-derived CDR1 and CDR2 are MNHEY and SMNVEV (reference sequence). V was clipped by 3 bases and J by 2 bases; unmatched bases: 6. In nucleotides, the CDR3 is TGTGCCAGCAGTTTCGAAGCGGGAGGCTTCACAGATACGCAGTATTTT. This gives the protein CASSFEAGGFTDTQYF.

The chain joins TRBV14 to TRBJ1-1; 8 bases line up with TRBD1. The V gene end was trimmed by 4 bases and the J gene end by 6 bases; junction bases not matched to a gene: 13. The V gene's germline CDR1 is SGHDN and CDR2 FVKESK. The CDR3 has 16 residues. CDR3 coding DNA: TGTGCCAGCAGCCGAATCCGACAGGGGCCCAGGGCTGAAGCTTTCTTT. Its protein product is CASSRIRQGPRAEAFF.

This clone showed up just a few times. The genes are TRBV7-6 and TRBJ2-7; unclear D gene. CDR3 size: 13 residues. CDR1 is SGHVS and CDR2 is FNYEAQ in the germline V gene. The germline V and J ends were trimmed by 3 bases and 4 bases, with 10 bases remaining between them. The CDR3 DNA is TGTGCCAGCAGCTTTTACCCCCCATACGAGCAGTACTTC. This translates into CASSFYPPYEQYF.

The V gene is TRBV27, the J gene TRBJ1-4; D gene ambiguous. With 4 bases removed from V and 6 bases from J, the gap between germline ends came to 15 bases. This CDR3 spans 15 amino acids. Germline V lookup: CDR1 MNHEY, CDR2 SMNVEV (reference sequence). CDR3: CASSSRGGLDEKLFF. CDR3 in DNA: TGTGCCAGCAGTTCCCGGGGAGGGTTGGATGAAAAACTGTTTTTT.

This chain's CDR3 is CASSGPTDGYTF. DNA for the CDR3: TGTGCCAGCAGTGGCCCTACGGATGGCTACACCTTC. This chain connects TRBV28 to TRBJ1-2, with D uncertain. Germline V lookup: CDR1 MDHEN, CDR2 SYDVKM. With 5 bases removed from V and 6 bases from J, the gap between germline ends came to 10 bases. The length of the CDR3 is 12 residues.

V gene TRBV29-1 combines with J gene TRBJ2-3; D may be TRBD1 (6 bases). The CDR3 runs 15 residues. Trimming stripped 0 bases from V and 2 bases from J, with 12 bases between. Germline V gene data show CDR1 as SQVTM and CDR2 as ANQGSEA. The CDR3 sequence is CSVEEWQGNTDTQYF. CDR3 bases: TGCAGCGTTGAAGAATGGCAGGGGAACACAGATACGCAGTATTTT.

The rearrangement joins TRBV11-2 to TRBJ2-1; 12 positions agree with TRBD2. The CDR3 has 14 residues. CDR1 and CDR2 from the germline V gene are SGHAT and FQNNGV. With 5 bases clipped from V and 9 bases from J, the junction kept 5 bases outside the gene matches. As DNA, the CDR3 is TGTGCCAGCAGCCGACTAGCGGGAGACGGTGAGCAGTTCTTC. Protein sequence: CASSRLAGDGEQFF.

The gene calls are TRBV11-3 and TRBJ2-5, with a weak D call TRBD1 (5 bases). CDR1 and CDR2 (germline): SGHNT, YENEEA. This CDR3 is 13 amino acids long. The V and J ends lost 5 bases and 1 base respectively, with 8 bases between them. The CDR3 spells CASSLTAQETQYF. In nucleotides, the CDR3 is TGTGCCAGCAGCCTGACAGCCCAAGAGACCCAGTACTTC.

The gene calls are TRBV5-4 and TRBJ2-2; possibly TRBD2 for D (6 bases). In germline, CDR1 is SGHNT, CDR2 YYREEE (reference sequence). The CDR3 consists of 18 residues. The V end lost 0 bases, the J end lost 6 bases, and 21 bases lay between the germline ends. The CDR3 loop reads CASSLVLSGRRVSGELFF. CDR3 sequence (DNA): TGTGCCAGCAGCTTGGTTCTTAGTGGGAGGCGCGTCTCCGGGGAGCTGTTTTTT.

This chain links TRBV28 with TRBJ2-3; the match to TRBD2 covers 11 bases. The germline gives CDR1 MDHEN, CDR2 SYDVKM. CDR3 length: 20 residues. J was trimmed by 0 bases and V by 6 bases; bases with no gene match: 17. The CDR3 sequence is CASSLSPISGRASSTDTQYF. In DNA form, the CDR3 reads TGTGCCAGCAGCCTTTCCCCGATTAGCGGGAGGGCCTCTAGCACAGATACGCAGTATTTT.

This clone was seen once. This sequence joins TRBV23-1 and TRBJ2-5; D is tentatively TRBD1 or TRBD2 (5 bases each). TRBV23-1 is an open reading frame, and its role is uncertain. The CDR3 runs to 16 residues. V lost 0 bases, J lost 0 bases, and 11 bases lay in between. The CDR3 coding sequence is TGCGCCAGCAGTCAATCGTCTGTGGGGGACCAAGAGACCCAGTACTTC. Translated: CASSQSSVGDQETQYF.

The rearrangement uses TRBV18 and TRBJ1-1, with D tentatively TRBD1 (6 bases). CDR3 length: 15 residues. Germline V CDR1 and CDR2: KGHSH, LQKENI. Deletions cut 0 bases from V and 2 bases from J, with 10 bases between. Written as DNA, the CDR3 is TGTGCCAGCTCACCACCGCTAGGGGGTAACACTGAAGCTTTCTTT. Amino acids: CASSPPLGGNTEAFF.

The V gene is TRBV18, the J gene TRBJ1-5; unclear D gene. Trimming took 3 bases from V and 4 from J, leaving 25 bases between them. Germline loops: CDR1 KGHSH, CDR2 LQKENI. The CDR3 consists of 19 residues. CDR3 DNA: TGTGCCAGCTCACCGGGTTCGCTGATCGATGGTAGTCCGAATCAGCCCCAGCATTTT. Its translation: CASSPGSLIDGSPNQPQHF.

CDR3 sequence: CASSSSGRGTDTQYF. The CDR3 bases are TGTGCCAGCAGCTCGAGCGGGAGGGGCACAGATACGCAGTATTTT. The J gene is TRBJ2-3, the V gene TRBV11-2; 10 bases map to TRBD2. Germline V gene data show CDR1 as SGHAT and CDR2 as FQNNGV. The CDR3 runs 15 residues. Trimming cost V 4 bases and J 1 base; bases outside gene matches: 2.

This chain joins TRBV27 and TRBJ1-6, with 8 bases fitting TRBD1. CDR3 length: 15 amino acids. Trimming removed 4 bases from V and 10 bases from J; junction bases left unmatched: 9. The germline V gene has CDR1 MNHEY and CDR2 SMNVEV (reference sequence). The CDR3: CASSWEGQAQSPLHF. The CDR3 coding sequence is TGTGCCAGCAGTTGGGAGGGACAGGCGCAATCACCCCTCCACTTT.

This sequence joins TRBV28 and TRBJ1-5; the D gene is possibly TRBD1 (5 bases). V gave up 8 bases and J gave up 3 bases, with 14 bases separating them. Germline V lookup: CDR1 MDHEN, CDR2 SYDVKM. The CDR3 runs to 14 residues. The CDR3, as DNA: TGTGCCAGCGGTGACAGCCCCCTCAATCAGCCCCAGCATTTT. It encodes CASGDSPLNQPQHF.

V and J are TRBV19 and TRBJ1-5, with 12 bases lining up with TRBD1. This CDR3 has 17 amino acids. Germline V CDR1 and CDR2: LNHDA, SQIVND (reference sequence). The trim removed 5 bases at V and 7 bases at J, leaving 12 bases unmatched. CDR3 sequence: CASSPEGTGGEGQPQHF. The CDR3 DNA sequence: TGTGCCAGTAGTCCGGAGGGGACAGGGGGCGAGGGACAGCCCCAGCATTTT.

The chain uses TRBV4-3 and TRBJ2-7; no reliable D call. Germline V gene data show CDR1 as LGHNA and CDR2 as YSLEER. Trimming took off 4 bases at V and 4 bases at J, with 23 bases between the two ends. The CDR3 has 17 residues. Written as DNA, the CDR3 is TGCGCCAGCAGCCTAAACGACGGACGCCCCTCTCCATACGAGCAGTACTTC. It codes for CASSLNDGRPSPYEQYF.

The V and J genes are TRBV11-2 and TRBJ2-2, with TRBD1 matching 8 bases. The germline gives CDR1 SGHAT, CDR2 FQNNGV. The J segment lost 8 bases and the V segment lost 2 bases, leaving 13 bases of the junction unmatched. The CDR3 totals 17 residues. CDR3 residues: CASSLLPGQVATGELFF. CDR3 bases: TGTGCCAGCAGCTTACTTCCGGGACAGGTCGCTACGGGGGAGCTGTTTTTT.